The T cell receptor (beta chain) described here comes from a study of tumor-infiltrating lymphocytes in localized non-small cell lung cancer. Study summary: Patients included smokers and never-smokers with various histologies, some sampled after neoadjuvant chemotherapy.

Using immunoSEQ multiplex PCR, the repertoire was profiled, and TCRdb retains in-frame clones only, with some absent. The sample records over 10,000 clones, approximately 85% being singletons. V was trimmed by 1 base and J by 14 bases, leaving 18 bases between them. The CDR3 is 14 amino acids. The germline CDR1 and CDR2 sequences are MNHEY and SVGAGI. The chain couples TRBV6-5 to TRBJ2-1; D may be TRBD2 (7 bases). The source of this sequence is a human donor with non-small cell lung cancer. Sequenced sample: uninvolved lung tissue not adjacent to the tumor. CDR3 sequence: CASSYYKGGSLEFF. CDR3 in DNA: TGTGCCAGCAGTTACTACAAGGGGGGGTCTTTGGAGTTCTTC.